These T cell receptor beta chains were read from a single sample in a study of T and B cells in COVID-19 patients. TCRdb re-analysed the multiplex PCR reads in MiXCR, keeping a single row per CDR3 protein. The sample lists around 1,400 distinct CDR3 sequences, around 25% occurring once. The sequenced sample consisted of blood. Every receptor here comes from a human donor with active COVID-19. Each CDR3 is given with its conserved first and last residue. Fields, in order: clone size, D gene, J gene, V gene, CDR3 protein, CDR3 DNA. The D gene is left open where the match is weak. Expanded clones are given a class, and other clones once, few, many or no size at all.

clone size: medium-sized; D gene: .; J gene: TRBJ2-1; V gene: TRBV6-5; CDR3 protein: CASSYSGYNEQFF; CDR3 DNA: TGTGCCAGCAGTTACTCTGGGTACAATGAGCAGTTCTTC
clone size: medium-sized; D gene: .; J gene: TRBJ2-3; V gene: TRBV5-1; CDR3 protein: CASSSIQASTDTQYF; CDR3 DNA: TGCGCCAGCAGCTCCATACAGGCTAGCACAGATACGCAGTATTTT
clone size: .; D gene: TRBD2; J gene: TRBJ2-5; V gene: TRBV7-9; CDR3 protein: CASSLGIAGVQETQYF; CDR3 DNA: TGTGCCAGCAGCCTCGGGATAGCGGGGGTCCAAGAGACCCAGTACTTC
clone size: medium-sized; D gene: .; J gene: TRBJ2-7; V gene: TRBV15; CDR3 protein: CATSRAPEGGNEQYF; CDR3 DNA: TGTGCCACCAGCAGAGCCCCCGAGGGTGGCAACGAGCAGTACTTC
clone size: medium-sized; D gene: .; J gene: TRBJ2-3; V gene: TRBV12-3/TRBV12-4; CDR3 protein: CASSYTRGDTQYF; CDR3 DNA: TGTGCCAGCAGTTATACTCGAGGAGATACGCAGTATTTT
clone size: large; D gene: .; J gene: TRBJ1-6; V gene: TRBV6-5; CDR3 protein: CASSPSFAAHHNSPLHF; CDR3 DNA: TGTGCCAGCAGCCCTTCCTTTGCCGCCCACCATAATTCACCCCTCCACTTT
clone size: medium-sized; D gene: TRBD1; J gene: TRBJ1-3; V gene: TRBV5-5; CDR3 protein: CASSILTGEGSGNTIYF; CDR3 DNA: TGTGCCAGCAGCATACTGACAGGGGAAGGATCTGGAAACACCATATATTTT
clone size: .; D gene: TRBD2; J gene: TRBJ2-1; V gene: TRBV4-1; CDR3 protein: CASSPHLGERASGSRSYNEQFF; CDR3 DNA: TGCGCCAGCAGCCCCCATCTAGGGGAAAGGGCTAGCGGGAGCCGCTCCTACAATGAGCAGTTCTTC
clone size: .; D gene: .; J gene: TRBJ2-7; V gene: TRBV7-9; CDR3 protein: CASSLGEAADYEQYF; CDR3 DNA: TGTGCCAGCAGCTTAGGGGAAGCGGCTGACTACGAGCAGTACTTC
clone size: medium-sized; D gene: .; J gene: TRBJ2-5; V gene: TRBV6-5; CDR3 protein: CASSYGTGRETQYF; CDR3 DNA: TGTGCCAGCAGTTACGGCACTGGCCGGGAGACCCAGTACTTC
clone size: .; D gene: TRBD2; J gene: TRBJ2-3; V gene: TRBV6-5; CDR3 protein: CASSPGTSGGAADTQYF; CDR3 DNA: TGTGCCAGCAGCCCCGGGACTAGCGGGGGGGCGGCAGATACGCAGTATTTT
clone size: .; D gene: TRBD1; J gene: TRBJ2-7; V gene: TRBV5-4; CDR3 protein: CASSLMQGETTEQYF; CDR3 DNA: TGTGCCAGCAGCTTGATGCAGGGGGAGACTACCGAGCAGTACTTC
clone size: medium-sized; D gene: .; J gene: TRBJ1-1; V gene: TRBV18; CDR3 protein: CASSSRTQNTEAFF; CDR3 DNA: TGTGCCAGCTCATCACGGACCCAGAACACTGAAGCTTTCTTT
clone size: medium-sized; D gene: .; J gene: TRBJ2-3; V gene: TRBV6-4; CDR3 protein: CASSLKGGTDTQYF; CDR3 DNA: TGTGCCAGCAGTCTAAAAGGGGGCACAGATACGCAGTATTTT
clone size: large; D gene: TRBD2; J gene: TRBJ2-1; V gene: TRBV6-5; CDR3 protein: CASSPGTSGLIEQFF; CDR3 DNA: TGTGCCAGCAGCCCCGGGACTAGCGGGCTGATTGAGCAGTTCTTC
clone size: medium-sized; D gene: .; J gene: TRBJ1-5; V gene: TRBV6-1; CDR3 protein: CASSPERGQPQHF; CDR3 DNA: TGTGCCAGCAGCCCTGAACGGGGCCAGCCCCAGCATTTT
clone size: .; D gene: .; J gene: TRBJ1-5; V gene: TRBV4-1; CDR3 protein: CASSQWLRGNQPQHF; CDR3 DNA: TGCGCCAGCAGCCAATGGCTCAGGGGCAATCAGCCCCAGCATTTT
clone size: .; D gene: .; J gene: TRBJ1-1; V gene: TRBV12-3/TRBV12-4; CDR3 protein: CASKGNGAGNTEAFF; CDR3 DNA: TGTGCCAGCAAGGGGAACGGGGCGGGGAACACTGAAGCTTTCTTT
clone size: .; D gene: .; J gene: TRBJ1-5; V gene: TRBV12-3/TRBV12-4; CDR3 protein: CASKEGSQPQHF; CDR3 DNA: TGTGCCAGCAAGGAGGGGAGCCAGCCCCAGCATTTT
clone size: .; D gene: TRBD2; J gene: TRBJ2-1; V gene: TRBV5-5; CDR3 protein: CASSSKGLAGGNEQFF; CDR3 DNA: TGTGCCAGCAGCTCAAAGGGACTAGCGGGGGGAAATGAGCAGTTCTTC
clone size: medium-sized; D gene: TRBD2; J gene: TRBJ2-3; V gene: TRBV5-4; CDR3 protein: CASSDPSGGGTDTQYF; CDR3 DNA: TGTGCCAGCAGCGATCCTAGCGGGGGGGGCACAGATACGCAGTATTTT
clone size: .; D gene: .; J gene: TRBJ2-1; V gene: TRBV20-1; CDR3 protein: CSASNLGADSLYNEQFF; CDR3 DNA: TGCAGTGCTAGTAACCTTGGGGCGGACTCCCTCTACAATGAGCAGTTCTTC
clone size: .; D gene: TRBD2; J gene: TRBJ2-3; V gene: TRBV4-3; CDR3 protein: CASSQATSGRSTDTQYF; CDR3 DNA: TGCGCCAGCAGCCAAGCTACTAGCGGGAGGAGCACAGATACGCAGTATTTT
clone size: medium-sized; D gene: .; J gene: TRBJ1-1; V gene: TRBV5-5; CDR3 protein: CASSYRALKGTEAFF; CDR3 DNA: TGTGCCAGCAGCTACCGGGCCCTAAAGGGCACTGAAGCTTTCTTT
clone size: medium-sized; D gene: TRBD1; J gene: TRBJ1-1; V gene: TRBV6-6; CDR3 protein: CASSYGQGANEAFF; CDR3 DNA: TGTGCCAGCAGCTACGGACAGGGTGCTAATGAAGCTTTCTTT
clone size: large; D gene: .; J gene: TRBJ2-7; V gene: TRBV13; CDR3 protein: CASSLEGASYEQYF; CDR3 DNA: TGTGCCAGCAGCTTGGAGGGGGCCTCCTACGAGCAGTACTTC
clone size: medium-sized; D gene: .; J gene: TRBJ1-2; V gene: TRBV30; CDR3 protein: CAWSVGQALYGYTF; CDR3 DNA: TGTGCCTGGAGTGTGGGGCAGGCCCTCTATGGCTACACCTTC
clone size: medium-sized; D gene: .; J gene: TRBJ1-2; V gene: TRBV29-1; CDR3 protein: CSVARETGGYTF; CDR3 DNA: TGCAGCGTTGCTAGGGAAACAGGGGGCTACACCTTC
clone size: medium-sized; D gene: TRBD2; J gene: TRBJ2-1; V gene: TRBV20-1; CDR3 protein: CSATGTSGPNEQFF; CDR3 DNA: TGCAGTGCCACCGGGACTAGCGGTCCCAATGAGCAGTTCTTC
clone size: medium-sized; D gene: .; J gene: TRBJ2-5; V gene: TRBV18; CDR3 protein: CASSPPAGAGTQYF; CDR3 DNA: TGTGCCAGCTCACCACCCGCAGGGGCCGGGACCCAGTACTTC
clone size: once; D gene: .; J gene: TRBJ2-3; V gene: TRBV13; CDR3 protein: CASSQEGGGATQYF; CDR3 DNA: TGTGCCAGCAGCCAGGAAGGGGGGGGGGCGACGCAGTATTTT
clone size: large; D gene: TRBD2; J gene: TRBJ2-3; V gene: TRBV12-3/TRBV12-4; CDR3 protein: CASSLAGVVAGTDTQYF; CDR3 DNA: TGTGCCAGCAGTTTAGCGGGGGTAGTAGCGGGGACAGATACGCAGTATTTT
clone size: .; D gene: TRBD2; J gene: TRBJ2-7; V gene: TRBV9; CDR3 protein: CASINRGVPYEQYF; CDR3 DNA: TGTGCCAGCATTAACCGGGGGGTCCCCTACGAGCAGTACTTC
clone size: medium-sized; D gene: .; J gene: TRBJ1-2; V gene: TRBV27; CDR3 protein: CASSPTGNYGYTF; CDR3 DNA: TGTGCCAGCAGCCCTACAGGGAACTATGGCTACACCTTC